This is a list of T cell receptor beta chains from one sample in a study of cytomegalovirus exposure and HLA in healthy donors. Sequenced by immunoSEQ multiplex PCR; TCRdb stores in-frame clones only, minus some. This table holds approximately 88,000 clones, roughly 79% found once. Source material: PBMCs. The receptors shown here come from a male donor in good health and CMV-seronegative. The CDR3 runs from the conserved cysteine through the conserved F or W. The D gene is left open where the match is weak. Some rows mark clone size as missing; the rest say once, few, many or name a class of expanded clone.

V	size	D	J	DNA	CDR3
TRBV18	-	TRBD2	TRBJ2-7	TGTGCCAGCTCCCCTACTAGCGGGGGCTCCTACGAGCAGTACTTC	CASSPTSGGSYEQYF
TRBV7-5	-	-	TRBJ1-1	TGTGCCAGAAGCCTAGACAGGGGAAGGTACACTGAAGCTTTCTTT	CARSLDRGRYTEAFF
TRBV7-8	-	TRBD1	TRBJ1-2	TGTGCCAGCAGCTTCACTTCACAGGGGCGAACTAACTATGGCTACACCTTC	CASSFTSQGRTNYGYTF
TRBV4-3	-	TRBD2	TRBJ2-1	TGCGCCAGCAGCCAAGTATCCGGGACTAGCTTCGATGAGCAGTTCTTC	CASSQVSGTSFDEQFF
TRBV19	-	TRBD2	TRBJ2-5	TGTGCCAGTAGTATAGAGGGAGGACTAGCGGGAGTTAGGACCCAGTACTTC	CASSIEGGLAGVRTQYF
TRBV4-3	-	TRBD2	TRBJ2-3	TGCGCCAGCAGCCAAGATATGGCGGGGGTGGCAGATACGCAGTATTTT	CASSQDMAGVADTQYF
TRBV28	-	-	TRBJ1-2	TGTGCCAGCACACTTCTCACAGGGACTAACTATGGCTACACCTTC	CASTLLTGTNYGYTF
TRBV7-8	-	-	TRBJ2-7	TGTGCCAGCAGCCCAAGGAGTTACCCCTACGAGCAGTACTTC	CASSPRSYPYEQYF
TRBV7-8	-	-	TRBJ1-1	TGTGCCAGCAGCTCCCGCGGGAGGGACACTGAAGCTTTCTTT	CASSSRGRDTEAFF
TRBV5-1	once	TRBD2	TRBJ2-7	TGCGCCAGCAGCTCCACCGGGACTAGCGGGGGGGTCCTCTTGAAGCAGTACTTC	CASSSTGTSGGVLLKQYF
TRBV7-6	-	-	TRBJ1-5	TGTGCCAGCAGCTTAGGGGGGGAGTTAAGCAATCAGCCCCAGCATTTT	CASSLGGELSNQPQHF
TRBV7-2	-	-	TRBJ2-2	TGTGCCAGCAGCTTGAGGAGTACGAACACCGGGGAGCTGTTTTTT	CASSLRSTNTGELFF
TRBV2	once	-	TRBJ2-7	TGTGCCAGCAGTGTCGGACAGTCCGAGCAGTACTTC	CASSVGQSEQYF
TRBV7-9	-	-	TRBJ2-3	TGTGCCAGCAGCTTTATTTCAGATACGCAGTATTTT	CASSFISDTQYF
TRBV6-5	once	-	TRBJ2-2	TGTGCCAGCACCCAAGGCGGGTCCGGGGAGCTGTTTTTT	CASTQGGSGELFF
TRBV11-2	-	-	TRBJ1-2	TGTGCCAGCAGCTTAGGTAGATATGGCTACACCTTC	CASSLGRYGYTF
TRBV7-9	-	-	TRBJ1-5	TGTGCCAGCAGGCGGGACAGCAATCAGCCCCAGCATTTT	CASRRDSNQPQHF
TRBV14	-	-	TRBJ1-1	TGTGCCAGCAGGTACAGGGAGTTCACTGAAGCTTTCTTT	CASRYREFTEAFF
TRBV27	-	-	TRBJ1-1	TGTGCCAGCAGTGACAGACGTTTGAACACTGAAGCTTTCTTT	CASSDRRLNTEAFF
TRBV7-7	-	TRBD2	TRBJ2-3	TGTGCTAGCAGCCCTGGACTAGCGGGGGTCTCAGATACGCAGTATTTT	CASSPGLAGVSDTQYF
TRBV12-2	-	-	TRBJ2-7	TGTGCAAGTCGCTTTTCCAGACCAGGGAGGGGCGAGCAGTACTTC	CASRFSRPGRGEQYF
TRBV28	-	-	TRBJ1-5	TGTGCCAGCCGACGACAGCCCAATCAGCCCCAGCATTTT	CASRRQPNQPQHF
TRBV10-2	-	-	TRBJ2-7	TGCGCCAGCAGTGAGTCGAAGGGGAAGAACGCATACGAGCAGTACTTC	CASSESKGKNAYEQYF
TRBV19	few	-	TRBJ2-5	TGTGCCAGTAGTATAAGAACTACCCAAGAGACCCAGTACTTC	CASSIRTTQETQYF
TRBV7-9	-	-	TRBJ2-2	TGTGCCAGCAGCTTAGGAGTAGATACCGGGGAGCTGTTTTTT	CASSLGVDTGELFF
TRBV2	-	-	TRBJ2-1	TGTGCCGTAGGGACACTTACTAATGAGCAGTTCTTC	CAVGTLTNEQFF
TRBV27	-	-	TRBJ1-1	TGTGCCAGCAGTTGGAGGGGCATGGGAACTGAAGCTTTCTTT	CASSWRGMGTEAFF
TRBV4-3	-	TRBD1	TRBJ2-7	TGCGCCAGCAGCCAATCGGGACAGGAGGTCTACGAGCAGTACTTC	CASSQSGQEVYEQYF
TRBV9	-	-	TRBJ1-1	TGTGCCAGCAGCGTATCAACCGGGACTGAAGCTTTCTTT	CASSVSTGTEAFF
TRBV6-6	once	TRBD1	TRBJ2-1	TGTGCCAGCAGTTTAAGACGACAGGGAATCAATGAGCAGTTCTTC	CASSLRRQGINEQFF
TRBV7-6	-	-	TRBJ2-5	TGTGCCAGCAGCTTAGTGCGGCTAGAAGGAGAGACCCAGTACTTC	CASSLVRLEGETQYF
TRBV18	-	TRBD2	TRBJ2-3	TGTGCCAGCTCACATCCGGCGGGGGGCCACACAGATACGCAGTATTTT	CASSHPAGGHTDTQYF
TRBV28	-	TRBD1	TRBJ1-5	TGTGCCAGCAGCCTTGGGACAGACAATCAGCCCCAGCATTTT	CASSLGTDNQPQHF
TRBV19	-	-	TRBJ2-1	TGTGCCAGTAGATCCATACTAGGAAGCTCCTACAATGAGCAGTTCTTC	CASRSILGSSYNEQFF
TRBV30	-	TRBD1	TRBJ1-1	TGTGCCTGGAGTAAACAGGGGGCTTTGAACACTGAAGCTTTCTTT	CAWSKQGALNTEAFF
TRBV4-3	-	-	TRBJ2-7	TGCGCCAGCAGCCCCCGGACAGATCCCTACGAGCAGTACTTC	CASSPRTDPYEQYF
TRBV7-2	-	-	TRBJ2-1	TGTGCCAGCAGCCCTGACAGCCGCGAGCAGTTCTTC	CASSPDSREQFF
TRBV30	-	-	TRBJ1-6	TGTGCCTGGACGCGAACAGATAATTCACCCCTCCACTTT	CAWTRTDNSPLHF
TRBV2	-	TRBD1	TRBJ2-7	TGTGCCAGCAGTCCCTGGACAGGGATGGGGGAGCAGTACTTC	CASSPWTGMGEQYF
TRBV7-2	-	TRBD1	TRBJ2-2	TGTGCCAGCAGCTCCGGACAGGGGGCGACCGGGGAGCTGTTTTTT	CASSSGQGATGELFF
TRBV28	-	TRBD1	TRBJ1-3	TGTGCCAGCAGTTTATCTGACAGGGGAACTGGAAACACCATATATTTT	CASSLSDRGTGNTIYF
TRBV9	few	-	TRBJ2-1	TGTGCCAGCAGCGTAGCGTTTAGCGGAGCCTACAATGAGCAGTTCTTC	CASSVAFSGAYNEQFF
TRBV7-2	-	-	TRBJ2-7	TGTGCCAGCAGCCCCAGGGCTTCCTACGAGCAGTACTTC	CASSPRASYEQYF
TRBV28	-	-	TRBJ2-7	TGTGCCAGCAGGGGATCAGTTCAGGGGCAGTACTTC	CASRGSVQGQYF
TRBV7-7	-	-	TRBJ2-2	TGTGCTAGCAGCTTCGCAGGGGCCGGGGAGCTGTTTTTT	CASSFAGAGELFF
TRBV11-2	-	TRBD1	TRBJ1-1	TGTGCCAGCAGAAGACAGGGGGTGAACACTGAAGCTTTCTTT	CASRRQGVNTEAFF
TRBV19	few	TRBD1	TRBJ1-2	TGTGCCACCTTGATATCAGGGGGCTTGAACTATGGCTACACCTTC	CATLISGGLNYGYTF
TRBV28	once	-	TRBJ2-7	TGTGCCAGCAGTTTTACTCGAAACTCCTACGAGCAGTACTTC	CASSFTRNSYEQYF
TRBV28	-	-	TRBJ2-1	TGTGCCAGCAGCACACAGGGTCCCCCATACAATGAGCAGTTCTTC	CASSTQGPPYNEQFF
TRBV7-2	-	TRBD2	TRBJ2-1	TGTGCCAGCAGCTTAGTAGCGGGGGCGAGAGGGGAGCAGTTCTTC	CASSLVAGARGEQFF
TRBV18	-	TRBD1	TRBJ1-2	TGTGCCAGCTCAACGAACAGGGGGCGCGGCTCTGGCTACACCTTC	CASSTNRGRGSGYTF
TRBV5-6	once	-	TRBJ1-6	TGTGCCAGCAGCACGCGGGACGGACCCTATAATTCACCCCTCCACTTT	CASSTRDGPYNSPLHF
TRBV2	-	-	TRBJ2-7	TGTGCCAGCAGTGCAGGTCCCTACGAGCAGTACTTC	CASSAGPYEQYF
TRBV7-9	-	TRBD2	TRBJ2-7	TGTGCCAGCAGCCTAGCGGGGAACCAGGGCGAGCAGTACTTC	CASSLAGNQGEQYF
TRBV13	few	TRBD2	TRBJ2-1	TGTGCCAGCAGTTCCGGGACTACAGCCTACAATGAGCAGTTCTTC	CASSSGTTAYNEQFF